These 19 T cell receptor beta chains were sequenced from one sample in a study of T cell repertoires in cytomegalovirus infection. TCRdb reprocessed the reads via MiXCR and lists one record per CDR3 protein. The data hold around 740,000 distinct CDR3 sequences, with under 40% observed a single time. The sample taken for sequencing was PBMCs. All receptors derive from a human donor in good health (CMV status not recorded). Some clones in this sample may be carry-over from other donors' samples.

This rearrangement joins TRBV2 to TRBJ2-5; TRBD1 agrees at 7 bases. The germline gives CDR1 SNHLY, CDR2 FYNNEI. J was trimmed by 3 bases and V by 4 bases; bases with no gene match: 2. The CDR3 is made up of 13 amino acids. The chain's CDR3 is CASSGDSKETQYF. The CDR3 DNA reads TGTGCCAGCAGTGGGGACAGTAAAGAGACCCAGTACTTC.

The chain recombines TRBV6-6 with TRBJ2-5, with D perhaps being TRBD1 or TRBD2 (5 bases each). The CDR3 consists of 13 residues. The germline V gene has CDR1 MNHNY and CDR2 SVGAGI (reference sequence). V shed 10 bases and J shed 8 bases, with 20 bases lying between them. The CDR3 bases are TGTGCCATCAGCCACCGGGACCAGGACACCCAGTACTTC. Amino acids: CAISHRDQDTQYF.

This clonotype was seen a few times. The gene calls are TRBV14 and TRBJ2-2; weak D call: TRBD1 (6 bases). CDR3 length equals 13 residues. Germline CDR1 SGHDN, CDR2 FVKESK. Trimming left V 5 bases short and J 6 bases short, with 10 bases between. Here the CDR3 reads CASSATGPGELFF. CDR3 DNA sequence: TGTGCCAGCAGCGCCACAGGGCCCGGGGAGCTGTTTTTT.

About this clonotype itself: This may be a read error, as it is one base from a much larger clone. This chain uses TRBV7-2 with TRBJ2-6, with TRBD2 matching 10 bases. The CDR3 sequence is 19 residues long. Germline V gene data show CDR1 as SGHTA and CDR2 as FQGNSA. The CDR3 nucleotides read TGTGCCTGCAGCTTATTAGCGGGAGGATACGGCTCTGGGGCCAACGTCCTGACTTTC. Translating gives CACSLLAGGYGSGANVLTF. The full variable domain, in which reference TRBV7-2 and TRBJ2-6 provide the parts outside the CDR3, is GAGVSQSPSNKVTEKGKDVELRCDPISGHTALYWYRQSLGQGLEFLIYFQGNSAPDKSGLPSDRFSAERTGGSVSTLTIQRTQQEDSAVYLCACSLLAGGYGSGANVLTFGAGSRLTVL.

The chain links TRBV11-3 to TRBJ2-1, with TRBD1 as a possible D gene (6 bases). The CDR3 contains 18 residues. V was shortened by 5 bases and J by 6 bases, with 26 bases between the two germline ends. CDR1 is SGHNT, CDR2 YENEEA, per germline. The CDR3 DNA sequence: TGTGCCAGCAGCCAATTGGTGGCGGACAGTACCCAAGTCAATGAGCAGTTCTTC. This gives the protein CASSQLVADSTQVNEQFF.

This clonotype came up a few times. The J gene is TRBJ1-1, the V gene TRBV7-9; unclear D gene. V lost 1 base, J lost 8 bases, and 11 bases lay in between. There are 13 residues in the CDR3. Per germline, CDR1 SEHNR and CDR2 FQNEAQ (reference sequence). Here the CDR3 DNA reads TGTGCCAGCAGCTTAGTTGGCTCGCAGGAAGCTTTCTTT. Translation: CASSLVGSQEAFF.

This clonotype turned up a few times. The V and J genes are TRBV7-2 and TRBJ2-3; 12 bases map to TRBD1. V was clipped by 4 bases and J by 5 bases; unmatched bases: 7. In germline, CDR1 is SGHTA, CDR2 FQGNSA. This CDR3 contains 16 residues. CDR3 coding DNA: TGTGCCAGCAGCTCTCGGGACAGGGGGCCCGGAGATACGCAGTATTTT. Translation gives CASSSRDRGPGDTQYF.

CDR3: CASSLRGTSQTREQYF. The CDR3 region has the DNA TGTGCCAGCAGTTTAAGGGGGACTAGCCAAACCCGCGAGCAGTACTTC. The genes are TRBV27 and TRBJ2-7; TRBD2 agrees at 9 bases. Per germline, CDR1 MNHEY and CDR2 SMNVEV (reference sequence). Trimming at V came to 2 bases and at J to 6 bases, leaving 11 bases not matched to a gene. This CDR3 region has 16 residues.

This clonotype turned up a few times. This sequence joins TRBV2 and TRBJ1-1, with 9 nucleotides matching TRBD1. Trimming took 5 bases from V and 8 from J; bases not matched to a gene: 12. The CDR3 contains 15 residues. The V gene's germline CDR1 is SNHLY and CDR2 FYNNEI. CDR3 nucleotides: TGTGCCAGCAGTTTCTTAAGGGACAGGGCCTCCGAAGCTTTCTTT. It encodes CASSFLRDRASEAFF.

The chain has TRBV12-3 or TRBV12-4 and TRBJ1-2, with D possibly being TRBD1 (5 bases). V gave up 5 bases and J gave up 2 bases, with 18 bases separating them. The CDR3 sequence is 16 residues long. CDR3 region: CASSRWDRPDNYGYTF. Here the CDR3 DNA reads TGTGCCAGCAGTCGATGGGACCGGCCAGACAACTATGGCTACACCTTC.

The chain links TRBV7-8 to TRBJ2-7; 12 nucleotides line up with TRBD1. CDR1 SGHVS and CDR2 FQNEAQ come from the germline V gene. The CDR3 runs to 14 residues. J was trimmed by 7 bases and V by 7 bases; bases with no gene match: 8. CDR3 nucleotide sequence: TGTGCCAGCACTAACCGGGACAGGGGGCGTGAGCAGTACTTC. Translation: CASTNRDRGREQYF.

This rearrangement joins TRBV6-5 to TRBJ1-4; TRBD1 might be the D (6 bases). Germline CDR1 and CDR2: MNHEY and SVGAGI. This CDR3 region has 17 residues. V was trimmed by 2 bases and J by 0 bases, leaving 13 bases between them. CDR3 amino acids: CASSYNWDTSTNEKLFF. CDR3 in DNA: TGTGCCAGCAGTTACAACTGGGACACCTCAACTAATGAAAAACTGTTTTTT.

The rearrangement joins TRBV7-2 to TRBJ2-5; 7 bases fit TRBD2. This CDR3 contains 11 residues. The junction had 4 bases not matched to a gene; V was cut back by 4 bases and J by 11 bases. Germline V gene sequence: CDR1 SGHTA, CDR2 FQGNSA. In nucleotides, the CDR3 is TGTGCCAGCAGCTCAAGCGGGGTTCAGTACTTC. It codes for CASSSSGVQYF.

As regards this clonotype: This may be a read error, as it is one base from a much larger clone. The CDR3 does not close with the conserved phenylalanine or tryptophan, likely indicating a read error. V is TRBV7-2 and J is TRBJ2-5, with D hard to call. In germline, CDR1 is SGHTA, CDR2 FQGNSA. V was pared by 1 base and J by 3 bases, with 12 bases between. The CDR3 totals 15 residues. CDR3 residues: CASSLVLQRKETQYL. In DNA, the CDR3 is TGTGCCAGCAGCTTAGTTTTGCAGCGAAAAGAGACCCAGTACTTA.

This clonotype has a handful of counts. The genes are TRBV7-6 and TRBJ2-1; D remains unclear. This CDR3 region has 12 residues. The V end lost 4 bases, the J end lost 11 bases, and 12 bases lay between the germline ends. Germline V lookup: CDR1 SGHVS, CDR2 FNYEAQ. This chain's CDR3 is CASSWDMGQQFF. CDR3 coding DNA: TGTGCCAGCAGCTGGGATATGGGCCAGCAGTTCTTC. The full variable domain, with the rest looked up from reference TRBV7-6 and TRBJ2-1, is GAGVSQSPRYKVTKRGQDVALRCDPISGHVSLYWYRQALGQGPEFLTYFNYEAQQDKSGLPNDRFSAERPEGSISTLTIQRTEQRDSAMYRCASSWDMGQQFFGPGTRLTVL.

This clonotype occurred many times. The V gene is TRBV10-3, the J gene TRBJ2-6; no firm D call. Trimming removed 4 bases at V and 4 bases at J, with 8 bases between. The CDR3 is 14 amino acids. Germline assignment: CDR1 ENHRY and CDR2 SYGVKD. The CDR3 spells CAISGATGANVLTF. The DNA for the CDR3 is TGTGCCATCAGTGGAGCTACAGGGGCCAACGTCCTGACTTTC.

This clonotype occurred a few times. The chain has TRBV10-3 and TRBJ2-7, with a possible D match to TRBD1 (6 bases). The ends were cut back, 6 bases at V and 1 base at J, with 10 bases in the middle. The CDR3 loop spans 13 amino acids. The germline CDR1 and CDR2 sequences are ENHRY and SYGVKD. The CDR3, as DNA: TGTGCCATCAGAACAGGGCGGTCCTACGAGCAGTACTTC. It encodes CAIRTGRSYEQYF.

The V and J genes are TRBV2 and TRBJ1-4, with D possibly TRBD1 on 5 matching bases. CDR3 length: 15 residues. The germline V gene has CDR1 SNHLY and CDR2 FYNNEI. V was shortened by 6 bases and J by 0 bases, with 11 bases between the two germline ends. The CDR3 is CASSQRQPTNEKLFF. CDR3 bases: TGTGCCAGCAGCCAGCGACAGCCAACTAATGAAAAACTGTTTTTT.

Only a few counts were recorded for this clonotype. V and J are TRBV27 and TRBJ1-6; D gene uncertain. The CDR3 is 15 residues long. Germline lookup yields CDR1 MNHEY and CDR2 SMNVEV (reference sequence). V was pared by 3 bases and J by 9 bases, with 15 bases between. This CDR3 reads CASSFLPWGGSPLHF. CDR3 DNA: TGTGCCAGCAGTTTTTTACCATGGGGAGGTTCACCCCTCCACTTT.